The 17 T cell receptor beta chains listed next were all sequenced from one sample in a study of T cells in Graves' hyperthyroidism and ophthalmopathy (dated by TCRdb to the late 2010s). Library method: multiplex PCR. Sequencing instrument: Illumina HiSeq 2000. Amplification of TCR beta CDR3 regions was carried out from RNA transcripts. The first round of RT-PCR for the TCR CDR3 was performed with the HTBI primer set and the Qiagen OneStep RT-PCR kit. TCRdb passed the public sequencing reads through fastp at Q25 and MiXCR, retaining productive beta sequences. Each entry merges the rows of one CDR3 protein and shows their most common DNA and genes. This sample has about 700,000 distinct CDR3 sequences in its table, and around 15% of those were observed once. Clones ranked in the top ten supply 9.5% to 13% of the sample. What was sequenced was blood. The receptors shown here come from a woman between 18 and 29 years old with Graves' hyperthyroidism.

The V and J genes are TRBV6-1 and TRBJ2-6; no reliable D call. V was clipped by 6 bases and J by 0 bases, with 6 bases between them. There are 14 residues in the CDR3. Germline CDR1 reads MNHNS; CDR2 reads SASEGT. The CDR3 nucleotides are TGTGCCAGCAGGGTCAGCTCTGGGGCCAACGTCCTGACTTTC. Translated, it gives CASRVSSGANVLTF.

This clonotype came up a few times. The V and J genes are TRBV27 and TRBJ2-7; 7 bases map to TRBD1. The CDR3 length is 14 residues. Germline V gene data show CDR1 as MNHEY and CDR2 as SMNVEV (reference sequence). J gave up 2 bases and V 5 bases, and 6 bases lay outside the gene matches. The CDR3 here is CASSDWGQPYEQYF. CDR3 DNA sequence: TGTGCCAGCAGTGACTGGGGACAGCCCTACGAGCAGTACTTC.

This clonotype was seen many times. The V call is TRBV7-8, the J call TRBJ1-1; tentatively, D is TRBD1 (6 bases). V was trimmed by 5 bases and J by 4 bases, leaving 17 bases between them. The germline V gene encodes CDR1 SGHVS and CDR2 FQNEAQ. This CDR3 is 15 amino acids long. CDR3 sequence: CASSPKGVLSTEAFF. CDR3 bases: TGTGCCAGCAGCCCCAAGGGGGTCCTCTCCACTGAAGCTTTCTTT.

This clonotype was recorded a few times. CDR3 amino acids: CASSAGAGTGGTDTQYF. The CDR3 DNA reads as TGTGCCAGCAGCGCGGGAGCCGGGACAGGGGGCACAGATACGCAGTATTTT. The chain is built from TRBV9 and TRBJ2-3, with 10 bases fitting TRBD1. The J segment lost 1 base and the V segment lost 3 bases, leaving 8 bases of the junction unmatched. Looked up from germline, CDR1 is SGDLS and CDR2 is YYNGEE. CDR3 length: 17 residues.

The chain links TRBV7-3 to TRBJ2-5; D is ambiguous. Deletions cut 5 bases from V and 5 bases from J, with 15 bases between. The CDR3 is 14 amino acids. The germline V gene has CDR1 SGHTA and CDR2 FQGTGA. CDR3: CASSIGPFEETQYF. CDR3 sequence (DNA): TGTGCCAGCAGCATCGGCCCCTTTGAGGAGACCCAGTACTTC.

This sequence joins TRBV7-9 and TRBJ1-6; TRBD1 matches at 8 bases. Germline CDR1 reads SEHNR; CDR2 reads FQNEAQ (reference sequence). V was clipped by 3 bases and J by 10 bases; unmatched bases: 11. The CDR3 is made up of 16 amino acids. CDR3 coding DNA: TGTGCCAGCAGCTTGGGCGACAGGGGAGGGAGCTCACCCCTCCACTTT. Protein sequence: CASSLGDRGGSSPLHF.

In its sample, this clonotype was seen many times. V is TRBV12-3 or TRBV12-4 and J is TRBJ2-2; TRBD2 matches 7 bases. This CDR3 is built from 16 residues. V was pared by 9 bases and J by 4 bases, with 14 bases of the junction left unmatched. This chain's CDR3 is CASTRHQLASTGELFF. In nucleotides, the CDR3 is TGTGCCAGTACTCGCCACCAACTAGCGAGCACCGGGGAGCTGTTTTTT.

This sequence joins TRBV6-4 and TRBJ2-7; the match to TRBD2 covers 9 bases. With 0 bases clipped from V and 2 bases from J, the junction kept 11 bases outside the gene matches. Looked up from germline, CDR1 is MRHNA and CDR2 is SNTAGT. CDR3 length: 18 amino acids. CDR3 sequence reads: CASSDSKVAGDPTYEQYF. In nucleotides, the CDR3 is TGTGCCAGCAGTGACTCGAAGGTAGCGGGAGACCCCACCTACGAGCAGTACTTC.

Only a few counts were recorded for this clonotype. The chain links TRBV11-3 to TRBJ2-2; TRBD2 agrees at 11 bases. The germline CDR1 and CDR2 sequences are SGHNT and YENEEA. J lost 5 bases, V lost 7 bases, and 3 bases had no gene match. This CDR3 spans 14 amino acids. The CDR3 protein is CASKLAGATGELFF. CDR3 nucleotides: TGTGCCAGCAAACTAGCGGGAGCGACCGGGGAGCTGTTTTTT.

This clonotype came up a few times. This chain joins TRBV12-3 or TRBV12-4 and TRBJ2-7; 11 bases align to TRBD2. The length of the CDR3 is 18 residues. The junction had 14 bases not matched to a gene; V was cut back by 4 bases and J by 3 bases. The CDR3: CASSSGLLAGVNNYEQYF. CDR3 sequence (DNA): TGTGCCAGCAGTTCGGGGTTACTAGCGGGAGTGAACAACTACGAGCAGTACTTC.

This clonotype was detected a few times. This may arise from a read error, as a much more abundant clone is one base away. The chain couples TRBV30 to TRBJ1-1; 8 bases are shared with TRBD1. After removal of 5 bases from V and 1 base from J, the junction contained 6 bases not matched to a gene. Germline V gene sequence: CDR1 GTSNPN, CDR2 SVGIG (reference sequence). The CDR3 runs to 14 residues. CDR3 residues: CAWGGGQGNTEAFF. The CDR3 bases are TGTGCCTGGGGTGGCGGACAGGGGAACACTGAAGCTTTCTTT.

This clonotype was detected many times. This chain joins TRBV7-9 and TRBJ2-7; 15 positions agree with TRBD2. The V and J ends lost 8 bases and 0 bases, in that order; junction bases with no gene match: 8. The CDR3 contains 17 residues. Per the germline V gene, CDR1 is SEHNR and CDR2 is FQNEAQ (reference sequence). The CDR3: CASARGTSGRPSYEQYF. The CDR3, as DNA: TGTGCCAGCGCCCGGGGGACTAGCGGGAGGCCCTCCTACGAGCAGTACTTC.

This clonotype appeared many times. The chain joins TRBV7-3 to TRBJ1-1; perhaps TRBD1 as D (6 bases). The V end lost 6 bases, the J end lost 2 bases, and 22 bases lay between the germline ends. This CDR3 spans 17 amino acids. The germline CDR1 and CDR2 sequences are SGHTA and FQGTGA. CDR3: CASRPGASGTPNTEAFF. The DNA of the CDR3 is TGTGCCAGCAGACCAGGGGCCTCCGGGACGCCTAACACTGAAGCTTTCTTT.

The V call is TRBV9, the J call TRBJ2-1; 15 nucleotides line up with TRBD2. This CDR3 has 16 residues. V dropped 3 bases and J dropped 4; count of bases not matched to a gene: 2. The germline V gene has CDR1 SGDLS and CDR2 YYNGEE. The CDR3 bases are TGTGCCAGCAGCGGGGGACTAGCGGGAGGTTACAATGAGCAGTTCTTC. Translated: CASSGGLAGGYNEQFF. The entire variable domain, with the rest obtained from reference TRBV9 and TRBJ2-1, is as follows: DSGVTQTPKHLITATGQRVTLRCSPRSGDLSVYWYQQSLDQGLQFLIQYYNGEERAKGNILERFSAQQFPDLHSELNLSSLELGDSALYFCASSGGLAGGYNEQFFGPGTRLTVL.

A few counts support this clonotype. A read error may account for a junction end that differs from germline. V is TRBV28 and J is TRBJ2-7, with D possibly being TRBD2 (6 bases). The CDR3 consists of 14 residues. CDR1 is MDHEN, CDR2 SYDVKM, per germline. The CDR3 sequence: CASTTNRLGYERYF. For the CDR3, the DNA is TGTGCCAGCACCACCAATCGACTAGGGTACGAGCGGTACTTC.

The table lists this clonotype with many counts. The chain employs TRBV30 and TRBJ2-2; no definite D call. Germline lookup yields CDR1 GTSNPN and CDR2 SVGIG (reference sequence). V lost 8 bases to trimming and J lost 3 bases, with 13 bases between them. This CDR3 is 13 amino acids long. For the CDR3, the DNA is TGTGCCCAGAATATATGGGACACCGGGGAGCTGTTTTTT. Protein sequence: CAQNIWDTGELFF.

This clonotype was found many times. The V and J genes are TRBV30 and TRBJ2-4, with TRBD2 matching 7 bases. This CDR3 has 13 residues. CDR1 is GTSNPN, CDR2 SVGIG, per germline (reference sequence). V shed 7 bases, J shed 12 bases, and the junction held 15 bases outside the gene matches. The CDR3 loop is CASTPVPGGTQYF. The CDR3 region has the DNA TGTGCCTCGACCCCCGTCCCGGGGGGAACTCAGTACTTC.